Following are 4 T cell receptor beta chains from one sample sequenced in a study of CD8+CD57+ T cells in acquired aplastic anemia. Profiling of TCR beta VDJ combinations and CDR3 sequences used genomic DNA as template. Each CDR3 protein gets one entry after TCRdb re-called the reads with MiXCR. The sample includes under 200,000 distinct CDR3 sequences, roughly 63% of them seen just once. Sequencing used sorted CD4+, CD8+, or CD8+CD57+ T cells (not recorded which) from PBMCs. These receptors were obtained from a human donor in good health.

The chain is built from TRBV7-8 and TRBJ2-7; tentative D call: TRBD2 (6 bases). The CDR3 has 14 amino acids. Deletions cut 1 base from V and 3 bases from J, with 10 bases between. From germline, CDR1 is SGHVS and CDR2 FQNEAQ. The CDR3 DNA reads TGTGCCAGCAGCTTAGGTATGGGGGGCTACGAGCAGTACTTC. It codes for CASSLGMGGYEQYF.

This clonotype has ten or more counts. This chain joins TRBV7-8 and TRBJ1-5; 10 nucleotides agree with TRBD1. Trimming removed 6 bases from V and 2 bases from J; junction bases left unmatched: 4. CDR1 and CDR2 (germline): SGHVS, FQNEAQ. The CDR3 runs to 15 residues. CDR3 sequence (DNA): TGTGCCAGCAGTACCGGGACAGGGGGCAATCAGCCCCAGCATTTT. This encodes CASSTGTGGNQPQHF.

As for this clonotype: Possible read error: a much larger clone is one base away. The V and J genes are TRBV4-3 and TRBJ1-3; D gene ambiguous. Germline values: CDR1 LGHNA, CDR2 YSLEER. The CDR3 loop spans 12 amino acids. The CDR3 sequence is CASSQGSNTVYF. The CDR3 region has the DNA TGCGCCAGCAGCCAGGGGTCAAACACCGTATATTTT.

The chain recombines TRBV6-1 with TRBJ1-2; 9 bases agree with TRBD1. Looked up from germline, CDR1 is MNHNS and CDR2 is SASEGT. This CDR3 is built from 13 residues. Trimming at V came to 4 bases and at J to 8 bases, leaving 5 bases not matched to a gene. CDR3 sequence: CASSVQGAQGYTF. CDR3 DNA: TGTGCCAGCAGTGTACAGGGGGCACAAGGCTACACCTTC.